This T cell receptor (beta chain) was obtained from a study of T cells in localized non-small cell lung cancer (TCRdb year 2020). In the study overall: The study analyzed T cell repertoires of approximately 240 early-stage NSCLC patients, comparing tumors and uninvolved tumor-adjacent lungs. The cohort consisted of around 250 treatment-naive NSCLC patients whose localized lung tumors had been resected. Of the NSCLC patients, around 130 were male and approximately 110 were female, and the mean age was about 69 years.

What the authors observed across the whole study: Because multi-region tumor sequencing was not performed, intratumor heterogeneity could not be ruled out. The highest T cell clonality was observed in uninvolved tumor-adjacent lung, where clonality exceeded that of tumor, suggesting that antigenic responses were more focused in uninvolved tumor-adjacent lung. A median of approximately 57 of the top 100 tumor clones were detected in paired uninvolved adjacent lung, and approximately 28 of these tumor clones were also found among the top 100 clones of the paired uninvolved adjacent lung. Higher T cell density in blood was associated with longer overall survival, whereas higher clonality in adjacent lung was associated with shorter survival. Since the design was exploratory, TCR variables were selected using unadjusted p-values with no false-discovery rate correction.

As regards this clone: The antigen it binds to is not known. No qualities accompany the bases; no much larger clone lies one base away.

The immunoSEQ Assay was used to sequence TCR beta CDR3 regions from DNA. In the authors' own workflow: To compute T cell density, TCR beta template counts were normalized to usable DNA, which was estimated by amplifying housekeeping genes. The preseqR package was used to estimate richness by extrapolating to 400,000 templates for PBMC samples and to 120,000 templates for tissue samples. Clonality was defined as one minus Pielou's evenness. Differential abundance testing on productive amino-acid clonotypes, with a minimum total count of 5 and an alpha of 0.1, was used to identify tissue-enriched TCRs. The Jaccard Index and the Morisita Overlap Index were used to measure repertoire overlap between compartments. GLIPH clustered TCR beta CDR3s with public tetramer-defined viral CDR3s; viral motifs required at least three viral sequences plus V-gene enrichment. Not all clones reach the TCRdb copy of this immuneACCESS table, which keeps in-frame sequences only. Checked studies attribute under half of the gap to unresolved V genes and leave the rest unexplained. V and J calls and clone size come straight from that table; D and trimming were deduced from the DNA. Within this sample are approximately 3,000 clones, with roughly 45% of them counted one time only. In total, the top ten clones hold approximately 15% of the sample.

In the germline V gene (reference sequence), CDR1 corresponds to LNHNV and CDR2 to YYDKDF. Trimming accounts for 5 bases at V and 7 bases at J, while the number of junction bases matched to no gene is 5. Including the terminal cysteine and phenylalanine, the CDR3 comprises 14 residues. Only CDR3 DNA is held: 42 bases, read in frame from base 1. At diagnosis, tumor, uninvolved tumor-adjacent lung and peripheral blood were collected and then preserved as a mix of FFPE and fresh-frozen material. Sequenced here: lung tumor tissue, sampled before any cancer treatment. The clonotype comes from a male donor at least 60 years old with stage I lung adenocarcinoma. The chain is encoded by TRBV15 joined to TRBJ2-1; 10 of the junction bases match TRBD1. The CDR3 amino acid sequence is: CATSGGQGVNEQFF. The DNA sequence is TGTGCCACCAGCGGAGGACAGGGGGTAAATGAGCAGTTCTTC.